Each of the 17 T cell receptor beta chains below was sequenced from the same sample in a study of regulatory T cells in long-lasting Graves disease. Specified time point: newly diagnosed GD, antithyroid drugs for less than 3 months. Scientists built the TCR library using RNA that was extracted from PBMCs. Construction of the TCR beta libraries employed iRepertoire HTBI primers in conjunction with Arm-PCR of CDR3 regions. TCRdb reanalysed the multiplex PCR reads using MiXCR and keeps one entry per CDR3 protein. The sample yields about 540,000 distinct CDR3 sequences, approximately 13% seen once. In addition, the sample was reused for a study of T cells in Graves' hyperthyroidism and ophthalmopathy.

The specimen comprised peripheral blood mononuclear cells (PBMCs), sampled at new diagnosis, from a patient treated with antithyroid drugs. These TCRs come from a man younger than 45 with Graves disease.

This clonotype has just a few counts. The CDR3: CASSGQGAWDTQYF. CDR3 in DNA: TGTGCCAGCAGCGGACAGGGGGCTTGGGATACGCAGTATTTT. J is TRBJ2-3 and V is TRBV2; 11 bases are a match to TRBD1. J was trimmed by 6 bases and V by 6 bases; bases with no gene match: 5. The V gene's germline CDR1 is SNHLY and CDR2 FYNNEI. The CDR3 is 14 residues long.

This clonotype was detected ten times or more. This sequence joins TRBV6-1 and TRBJ2-3; D unresolved. Trimming left V 8 bases short and J 6 bases short, with 15 bases between. The CDR3 contains 13 residues. Germline assignment: CDR1 MNHNS and CDR2 SASEGT. The DNA of the CDR3 is TGTGCCAGCCGAAGGACGCAAACCGATACGCAGTATTTT. As protein: CASRRTQTDTQYF.

This clonotype has ten or more counts. The chain links TRBV11-2 to TRBJ2-2, with 11 bases fitting TRBD2. From germline, CDR1 is SGHAT and CDR2 FQNNGV. The CDR3 runs to 19 residues. The V gene end was trimmed by 6 bases and the J gene end by 11 bases; junction bases not matched to a gene: 23. The CDR3 sequence is CASSEGTWGTSGQGYELFF. CDR3 nucleotides: TGTGCCAGCAGTGAGGGAACCTGGGGGACTAGCGGTCAAGGATATGAGCTGTTTTTT.

This clonotype occurred many times. The chain recombines TRBV18 with TRBJ2-4, with no clear D. Germline CDR1 is KGHSH and CDR2 is LQKENI. The CDR3 covers 14 residues. Trimming shortened V by 2 bases and J by 7 bases, and 12 bases separated the two germline ends. The CDR3 DNA follows: TGTGCCAGCTCACCAAGCAGGACCCCGAACATTCAGTACTTC. Translation gives CASSPSRTPNIQYF. Full variable domain (remainder filled in from reference TRBV18 and TRBJ2-4): NAGVMQNPRHLVRRRGQEARLRCSPMKGHSHVYWYRQLPEEGLKFMVYLQKENIIDESGMPKERFSAEFPKEGPSILRIQQVVRGDSAAYFCASSPSRTPNIQYFGAGTRLSVL.

As to this clonotype: This likely stems from a read error, as it lies one base from a far larger clone. The V call is TRBV25-1, the J call TRBJ2-7, with D unresolved. This CDR3 spans 11 amino acids. Looked up from germline, CDR1 is MGHDK and CDR2 is SYGVNS. With 3 bases removed from V and 3 bases from J, the gap between germline ends came to 3 bases. CDR3 sequence: CASSDYYEQYF. DNA for the CDR3: TGTGCCAGCAGTGACTACTACGAGCAGTACTTC.

V usage is TRBV20-1 and J usage is TRBJ2-7; 10 bases are a match to TRBD2. This CDR3 contains 15 residues. Trimming took 3 bases from V and 1 from J; bases not matched to a gene: 6. Germline V gene lookup returns CDR1 DFQATT and CDR2 SNEGSKA (reference sequence). CDR3 nucleotide sequence: TGCAGTGCTAGTGAACCAGCGGGAGGGTCCTACGAGCAGTACTTC. It codes for CSASEPAGGSYEQYF.

The CDR3 here is CASSPPRGAGGYTF. In nucleotides, the CDR3 is TGTGCCAGCAGTCCCCCCCGGGGGGCCGGTGGCTACACCTTC. The V gene is TRBV27, the J gene TRBJ1-2; tentatively, D is TRBD1 (6 bases). This CDR3 has 14 amino acids. From germline, CDR1 is MNHEY and CDR2 SMNVEV (reference sequence). V gave up 5 bases and J gave up 7 bases, with 17 bases separating them.

This clonotype was counted many times. The chain couples TRBV7-2 to TRBJ2-7; no reliable D call. V was shortened by 5 bases and J by 7 bases, with 9 bases between the two germline ends. Germline V gene data show CDR1 as SGHTA and CDR2 as FQGNSA. This CDR3 is 11 amino acids long. The CDR3 DNA is TGTGCCAGCAGCACAGTTTGGGAGCAGTACTTC. Translated: CASSTVWEQYF.

The chain joins TRBV7-9 to TRBJ2-2; D tentatively reads TRBD1 or TRBD2 (5 bases each). V was cut by 4 bases and J by 6 bases, with 21 bases left in between. This CDR3 is 17 amino acids long. Germline values: CDR1 SEHNR, CDR2 FQNEAQ (reference sequence). The CDR3 here is CASSSPGTENLAGELFF. In DNA form, the CDR3 reads TGTGCCAGCAGCTCGCCCGGGACGGAGAATCTAGCCGGGGAGCTGTTTTTT.

The table lists this clonotype with many counts. The V and J genes are TRBV27 and TRBJ2-7, with D maybe TRBD2 (5 bases). The germline V and J ends were trimmed by 5 bases and 5 bases, with 7 bases remaining between them. Germline CDR1 and CDR2: MNHEY and SMNVEV (reference sequence). The CDR3 is 11 amino acids. The chain's CDR3 is CASSGLHEQYF. For the CDR3, the DNA is TGTGCCAGCAGTGGACTCCACGAGCAGTACTTC.

This clonotype was detected many times. The rearrangement joins TRBV24-1 to TRBJ1-5; D ambiguous. CDR1 is KGHDR, CDR2 SFDVKD, per germline. V was shortened by 2 bases and J by 5 bases, with 12 bases between the two germline ends. The CDR3 has 15 amino acids. CDR3 DNA: TGTGCCACCAGTGATTCGGGGAAGGGAGATCAGCCCCAGCATTTT. Its protein product is CATSDSGKGDQPQHF.

With respect to this clonotype: Given a much more abundant clone one base away, this may be a read error. This chain joins TRBV6-5 and TRBJ1-5; TRBD1 might be the D (5 bases). The V end lost 2 bases, the J end lost 6 bases, and 14 bases lay between the germline ends. Per the germline V gene, CDR1 is MNHEY and CDR2 is SVGAGI. The CDR3 sequence is 15 residues long. The CDR3 DNA reads as TGTGCCAGCAGTTACGACTCCGGACACAGTCAGCCCCAGCATTTT. As protein: CASSYDSGHSQPQHF.

At least ten counts were recorded for this clonotype. The V gene is TRBV7-9, the J gene TRBJ2-3; TRBD1 matches 8 bases. The CDR3 has 15 amino acids. With V trimmed by 4 bases and J by 4 bases, 7 bases remained unmatched. From germline, CDR1 is SEHNR and CDR2 FQNEAQ (reference sequence). CDR3 region: CASSSDREAPDTQYF. CDR3 bases: TGTGCCAGCAGCTCGGACAGGGAAGCACCAGATACGCAGTATTTT.

This clonotype was seen a few times. It is likely a read error, because the conserved phenylalanine at the end of the CDR3 is missing. The V gene is TRBV15, the J gene TRBJ2-5, with a weak D call TRBD2 (7 bases). CDR1 and CDR2 from the germline V gene are LNHNV and YYDKDF (reference sequence). The CDR3 loop spans 15 amino acids. V shed 0 bases and J shed 4 bases, with 12 bases lying between them. The CDR3 here is CATSRDSGGLETQYL. The CDR3 region has the DNA TGTGCCACCAGCAGAGATTCGGGGGGCCTAGAGACCCAGTACCTC.

This clonotype has only a few counts. The chain links TRBV14 to TRBJ2-2; 13 bases align to TRBD2. Germline V gene sequence: CDR1 SGHDN, CDR2 FVKESK. J lost 4 bases, V lost 10 bases, and 3 bases had no gene match. This CDR3 region has 14 residues. The CDR3 loop is CAIGLAGATGELFF. In nucleotides, the CDR3 is TGTGCCATTGGACTAGCGGGAGCCACCGGGGAGCTGTTTTTT.

This clonotype was counted between two and nine times. The chain has TRBV6-4 and TRBJ2-3; 9 nucleotides align to TRBD2. Germline loops: CDR1 MRHNA, CDR2 SNTAGT. The CDR3 consists of 15 residues. V was clipped by 2 bases and J by 8 bases; unmatched bases: 8. The CDR3 coding sequence is TGTGCCAGCAGTGACAGGCGGGAGGGCCTCGTTACGCAGTATTTT. Protein sequence: CASSDRREGLVTQYF.

The chain has TRBV9 and TRBJ2-2; D remains unclear. V was clipped by 1 base and J by 7 bases, with 5 bases between them. The V gene's germline CDR1 is SGDLS and CDR2 YYNGEE. The CDR3 runs to 12 residues. CDR3: CASSVQHGELFF. The CDR3 nucleotides are TGTGCCAGCAGCGTACAGCACGGGGAGCTGTTTTTT.